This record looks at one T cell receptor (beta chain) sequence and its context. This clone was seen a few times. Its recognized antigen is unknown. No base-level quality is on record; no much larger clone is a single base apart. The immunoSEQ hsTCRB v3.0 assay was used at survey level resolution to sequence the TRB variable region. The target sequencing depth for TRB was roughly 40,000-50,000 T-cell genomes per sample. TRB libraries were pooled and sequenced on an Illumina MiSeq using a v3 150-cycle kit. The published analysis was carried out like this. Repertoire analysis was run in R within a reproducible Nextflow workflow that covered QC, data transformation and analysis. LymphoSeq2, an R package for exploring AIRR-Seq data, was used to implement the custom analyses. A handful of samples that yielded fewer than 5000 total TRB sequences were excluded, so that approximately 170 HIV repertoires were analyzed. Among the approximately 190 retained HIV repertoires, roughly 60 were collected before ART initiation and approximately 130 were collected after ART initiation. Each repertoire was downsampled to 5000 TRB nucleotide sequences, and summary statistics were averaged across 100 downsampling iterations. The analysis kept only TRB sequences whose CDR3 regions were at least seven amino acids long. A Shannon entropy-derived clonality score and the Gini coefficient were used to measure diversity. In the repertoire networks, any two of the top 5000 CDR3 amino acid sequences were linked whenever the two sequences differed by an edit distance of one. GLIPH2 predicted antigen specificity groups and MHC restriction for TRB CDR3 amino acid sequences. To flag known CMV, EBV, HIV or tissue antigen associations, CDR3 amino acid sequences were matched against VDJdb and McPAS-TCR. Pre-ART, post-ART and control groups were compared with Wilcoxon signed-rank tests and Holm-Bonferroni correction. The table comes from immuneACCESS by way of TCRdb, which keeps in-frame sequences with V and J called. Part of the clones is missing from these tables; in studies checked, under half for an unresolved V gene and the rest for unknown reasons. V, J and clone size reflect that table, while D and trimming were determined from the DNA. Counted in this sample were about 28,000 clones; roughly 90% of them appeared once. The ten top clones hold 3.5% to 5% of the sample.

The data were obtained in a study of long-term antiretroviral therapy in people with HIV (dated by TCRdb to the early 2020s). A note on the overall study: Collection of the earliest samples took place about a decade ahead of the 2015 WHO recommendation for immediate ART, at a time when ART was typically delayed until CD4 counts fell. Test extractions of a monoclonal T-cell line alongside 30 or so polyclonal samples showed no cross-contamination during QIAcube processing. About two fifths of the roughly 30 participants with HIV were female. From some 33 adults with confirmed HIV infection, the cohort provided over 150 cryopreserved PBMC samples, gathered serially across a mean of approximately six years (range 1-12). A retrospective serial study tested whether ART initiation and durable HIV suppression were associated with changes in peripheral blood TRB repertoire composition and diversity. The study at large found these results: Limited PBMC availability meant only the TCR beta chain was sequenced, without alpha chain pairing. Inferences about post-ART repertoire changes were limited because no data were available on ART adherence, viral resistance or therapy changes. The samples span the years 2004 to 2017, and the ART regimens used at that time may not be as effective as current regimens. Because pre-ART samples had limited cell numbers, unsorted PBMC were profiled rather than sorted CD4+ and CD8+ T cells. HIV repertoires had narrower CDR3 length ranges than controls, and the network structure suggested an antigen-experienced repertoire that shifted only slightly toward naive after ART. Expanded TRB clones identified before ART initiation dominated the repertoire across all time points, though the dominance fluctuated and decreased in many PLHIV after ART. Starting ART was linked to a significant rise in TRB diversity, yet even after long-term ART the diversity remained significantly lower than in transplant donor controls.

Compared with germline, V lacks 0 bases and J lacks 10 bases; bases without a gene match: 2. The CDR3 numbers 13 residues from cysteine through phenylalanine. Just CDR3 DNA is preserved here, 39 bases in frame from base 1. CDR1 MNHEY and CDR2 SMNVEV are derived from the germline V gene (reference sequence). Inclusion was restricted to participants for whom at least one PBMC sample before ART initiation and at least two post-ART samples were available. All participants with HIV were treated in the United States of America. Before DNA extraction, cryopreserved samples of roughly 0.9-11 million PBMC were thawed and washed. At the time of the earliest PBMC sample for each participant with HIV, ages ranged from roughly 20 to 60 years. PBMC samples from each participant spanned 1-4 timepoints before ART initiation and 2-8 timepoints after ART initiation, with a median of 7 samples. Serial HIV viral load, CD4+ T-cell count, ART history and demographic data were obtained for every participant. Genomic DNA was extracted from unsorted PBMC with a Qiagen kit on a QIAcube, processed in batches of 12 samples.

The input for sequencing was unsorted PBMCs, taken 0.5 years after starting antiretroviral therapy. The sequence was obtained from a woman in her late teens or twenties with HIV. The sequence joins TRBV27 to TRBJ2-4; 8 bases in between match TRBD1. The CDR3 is CASSLSYRGIQYF. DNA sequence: TGTGCCAGCAGTTTATCGTACAGGGGGATTCAGTACTTC.